Below, 3 T cell receptor beta chains from the same sample are listed, as sequenced in a study of T cells after yellow fever vaccination (dated by TCRdb to between 2018 and 2021). Library preparation employed 5' RACE. The sequencing machine was an Illumina NovaSeq 6000. Using fastp trimming at Q25 and MiXCR clonotype assembly, TCRdb reanalyzed the public sequencing data and kept in-frame beta chains. Rows with a matching CDR3 protein are joined into one entry that keeps the most common DNA and genes. This sample is represented by a few hundred thousand distinct CDR3 sequences; around 4.4% of them were singletons. 19% of the sample is taken by the ten largest. The treatment or condition label corresponds to: live attenuated yellow fever vaccine strain. This sample comprised PBMCs, obtained 15 days after the yellow fever booster vaccination. Source of these receptors: a man aged 18 to 29 who received the YFV17D yellow fever vaccine.

This rearrangement joins TRBV24-1 to TRBJ2-2; D gene uncertain. V was cut by 12 bases and J by 5 bases, with 21 bases left in between. CDR1 is KGHDR and CDR2 is SFDVKD in the germline V gene. This CDR3 region has 15 residues. This CDR3 reads CAAGDSAKPTGELFF. For the CDR3, the DNA is TGTGCCGCAGGAGATTCGGCCAAGCCTACCGGGGAGCTGTTTTTT.

This clonotype was observed at least ten times. The genes are TRBV6-2 or TRBV6-3 and TRBJ2-5; TRBD2 is a possible D gene (5 bases). This CDR3 is 13 amino acids long. Germline CDR1 and CDR2: MNHEY and SVGEGT. V lost 7 bases and J 5 bases, leaving 14 bases between the germline ends. CDR3 residues: CASTPAGTETQYF. The CDR3 nucleotides read TGTGCCAGCACCCCGGCGGGTACCGAGACCCAGTACTTC.

This clonotype was picked up many times. Its ends do not fully match the called genes, so a read error is possible. The chain combines TRBV10-2 with TRBJ2-1; D uncertain. Germline V lookup: CDR1 WSHSY, CDR2 SAAADI. CDR3 length: 17 residues. The CDR3 sequence: CASSESIEFNSHNEQFF. DNA for the CDR3: TGCGCCAGCAGTGAGTCGATAGAGTTCAACTCCCACAATGAGCAGTTCTTC.